One sample yielded the 21 T cell receptor beta chains listed below, sequenced in a study of T cells in Graves' hyperthyroidism and ophthalmopathy. Regions amplified from RNA transcripts were the TCR beta CDR3 regions. Primed by the HTBI set, a first-round RT-PCR was run on the TCR CDR3. Each CDR3 protein is one row after TCRdb ran MiXCR on the multiplex PCR reads. In the table there are around 250,000 distinct CDR3 sequences, over 20% of which are singletons. The sequenced sample was blood. These receptors all come from a woman in her thirties or forties with Graves' ophthalmopathy.

This clonotype came up many times. This chain joins TRBV19 and TRBJ2-2, with D perhaps TRBD1 (5 bases). CDR3 length: 14 amino acids. Germline loops: CDR1 LNHDA, CDR2 SQIVND (reference sequence). Between the trimmed V and J ends, which lost 8 bases and 2 bases, there was a span of 12 bases. CDR3 coding DNA: TGTGCCAGTCGACAGACAGATAACACCGGGGAGCTGTTTTTT. Translated: CASRQTDNTGELFF. Together with reference TRBV19 and TRBJ2-2, the CDR3 gives the full variable domain: DGGITQSPKYLFRKEGQNVTLSCEQNLNHDAMYWYRQDPGQGLRLIYYSQIVNDFQKGDIAEGYSVSREKKESFPLTVTSAQKNPTAFYLCASRQTDNTGELFFGEGSRLTVL.

The genes are TRBV27 and TRBJ1-1, with 7 bases identical to TRBD1. The trim removed 6 bases at V and 7 bases at J, leaving 11 bases unmatched. Germline lookup yields CDR1 MNHEY and CDR2 SMNVEV (reference sequence). The CDR3 has 14 amino acids. The CDR3 DNA is TGTGCCAGCAGGGGAGGAACCGGGACAGTTGAAGCTTTCTTT. Translated: CASRGGTGTVEAFF.

The chain carries TRBV5-4 and TRBJ2-5; 12 nucleotides align to TRBD2. The CDR3 has 19 residues. Germline lookup yields CDR1 SGHNT and CDR2 YYREEE (reference sequence). Trimming took 0 bases from V and 1 from J; bases not matched to a gene: 10. CDR3 DNA sequence: TGTGCCAGCAGCTTGGCACGAGCGACTAGCGGGAGAGTCCAAGAGACCCAGTACTTC. Protein product: CASSLARATSGRVQETQYF.

Ten or more counts support this clonotype. One base away lies a much larger clone, so this may be a sequencing read error. Because the CDR3 is missing its conserved closing phenylalanine or tryptophan, this is likely a read error. The chain is built from TRBV6-5 and TRBJ2-7; D is possibly TRBD1 or TRBD2 (6 bases each). Germline V gene sequence: CDR1 MNHEY, CDR2 SVGAGI. The CDR3 consists of 14 residues. With 2 bases removed from V and 6 bases from J, the gap between germline ends came to 14 bases. The CDR3 DNA follows: TGTGCCAGCAGTTACGAACCGGGGGCGGTCGAGCAGTACCTC. This codes for CASSYEPGAVEQYL.

At least ten counts were recorded for this clonotype. J is TRBJ2-5 and V is TRBV6-1, with 10 nucleotides matching TRBD1. Germline V CDR1 and CDR2: MNHNS, SASEGT. The V gene end was trimmed by 6 bases and the J gene end by 4 bases; junction bases not matched to a gene: 11. CDR3 size: 16 residues. CDR3 residues: CASRQPRDRGRETQYF. In DNA, the CDR3 is TGTGCCAGCAGACAGCCCCGGGACAGGGGAAGAGAGACCCAGTACTTC.

The chain uses TRBV28 and TRBJ2-5, with D perhaps TRBD1 or TRBD2 (5 bases each). Germline V gene lookup returns CDR1 MDHEN and CDR2 SYDVKM. V gave up 5 bases and J gave up 1 base, with 14 bases separating them. The CDR3 has 15 residues. The CDR3 loop reads CASSPHRRRQETQYF. CDR3 sequence (DNA): TGTGCCAGCAGTCCACACAGGAGGCGCCAAGAGACCCAGTACTTC.

A few counts support this clonotype. The rearrangement joins TRBV12-5 to TRBJ2-7; D gene ambiguous. CDR3 length equals 12 residues. Germline V lookup: CDR1 LGHNT, CDR2 FRNRAP. Deletions cut 0 bases from V and 6 bases from J, with 6 bases between. The DNA of the CDR3 is TGTGCTAGTGGTTTGGTAGCTTCCGAGCAGTACTTC. This encodes CASGLVASEQYF.

This clonotype was seen a few times. J is TRBJ1-5 and V is TRBV11-1, with 9 bases lining up with TRBD1. The CDR3 length is 17 residues. Trimming cost V 5 bases and J 0 bases; bases outside gene matches: 8. Germline CDR1 and CDR2: SGHAT and FQDESV (reference sequence). The CDR3 sequence is CASSPGQGFNSNQPQHF. In DNA form, the CDR3 reads TGTGCCAGCAGCCCCGGACAGGGGTTTAATAGCAATCAGCCCCAGCATTTT.

This clonotype was recorded many times. The chain couples TRBV29-1 to TRBJ1-1, with unresolved D. The CDR3 has 12 residues. Germline CDR1 SQVTM, CDR2 ANQGSEA. Trimming took off 7 bases at V and 1 base at J, with 10 bases between the two ends. CDR3 region: CSGENPNTEAFF. For the CDR3, the DNA is TGCAGCGGGGAAAATCCGAACACTGAAGCTTTCTTT.

This clonotype occurred many times. This sequence joins TRBV4-2 and TRBJ2-7; perhaps D is TRBD1 or TRBD2 (5 bases each). Germline-derived CDR1 and CDR2 are LGHNA and YNFKEQ. CDR3 length: 19 amino acids. Trimming pared 0 bases from V and 0 bases from J, leaving 21 bases between. The CDR3 DNA follows: TGTGCCAGCAGCCAAGAACCCATGGGACCTTATGCCAGCTCCTACGAGCAGTACTTC. Translating gives CASSQEPMGPYASSYEQYF.

This clonotype was seen a few times. The genes are TRBV6-1 and TRBJ2-5; either TRBD1 or TRBD2 may fit D (5 bases each). The V gene's germline CDR1 is MNHNS and CDR2 SASEGT. This CDR3 contains 15 residues. The germline V and J ends were trimmed by 5 bases and 5 bases, with 18 bases remaining between them. The CDR3 region is CASSLRWGSMETQYF. In nucleotides, the CDR3 is TGTGCCAGCAGTCTTAGATGGGGGTCGATGGAGACCCAGTACTTC.

At least ten counts were recorded for this clonotype. The rearrangement uses TRBV29-1 and TRBJ2-5; TRBD1 aligns across 9 bases. With 7 bases clipped from V and 4 bases from J, the junction kept 7 bases outside the gene matches. Germline V gene sequence: CDR1 SQVTM, CDR2 ANQGSEA. The CDR3 is made up of 13 amino acids. CDR3 bases: TGCAGCGCACCTACAGGGGGCGGAGAGACCCAGTACTTC. It is translated as CSAPTGGGETQYF. Based on the CDR3 plus reference TRBV29-1 and TRBJ2-5, the full variable domain is SAVISQKPSRDICQRGTSLTIQCQVDSQVTMMFWYRQQPGQSLTLIATANQGSEATYESGFVIDKFPISRPNLTFSTLTVSNMSPEDSSIYLCSAPTGGGETQYFGPGTRLLVL.

Worth noting for this clonotype: A junction end diverges from the germline sequence, so it may reflect a read error. The rearrangement links TRBV6-5 to TRBJ1-2; D unclear. The CDR3 is 15 amino acids. The germline gives CDR1 MNHEY, CDR2 SVGAGI. DNA for the CDR3: TGTGCCAGCAGTTACGGTCAAACAGCCAAGGGTGGCTACAACTTC. Translating gives CASSYGQTAKGGYNF.

The table lists this clonotype with many counts. The chain combines TRBV20-1 with TRBJ2-7, with D perhaps assigned TRBD1 or TRBD2 (6 bases each). Germline V gene data show CDR1 as DFQATT and CDR2 as SNEGSKA (reference sequence). V dropped 4 bases and J dropped 3 bases, with 22 bases sitting between them. CDR3 length: 16 residues. CDR3 nucleotides: TGCAGTGCTAAAAGTATCGGCGGGACACATCTCTACGAGCAGTACTTC. Translation: CSAKSIGGTHLYEQYF.

This clonotype was picked up many times. The rearrangement links TRBV28 to TRBJ1-1, with D possibly TRBD1 on 6 matching bases. The length of the CDR3 is 16 residues. Trimming removed 4 bases at V and 4 bases at J, with 19 bases between. CDR1 MDHEN and CDR2 SYDVKM come from the germline V gene. Here the CDR3 DNA reads TGTGCCAGCAGTTCGCCCCCAGGGGAAGGGGTCACTGAAGCTTTCTTT. It translates to CASSSPPGEGVTEAFF.

The table lists this clonotype with many counts. This chain links TRBV29-1 with TRBJ2-7, with D possibly TRBD1 on 5 matching bases. V was pared by 2 bases and J by 5 bases, with 10 bases between. Germline V lookup: CDR1 SQVTM, CDR2 ANQGSEA. This CDR3 comprises 12 residues. CDR3 bases: TGCAGCGTTGAACTAGTAGGGGACGAGCAGTACTTC. Translation: CSVELVGDEQYF.

The rearrangement joins TRBV20-1 to TRBJ1-2; TRBD1 matches 8 bases. In germline, CDR1 is DFQATT, CDR2 SNEGSKA (reference sequence). V dropped 5 bases and J dropped 2; count of bases not matched to a gene: 4. CDR3 length: 13 residues. The CDR3 is CSASGTGNYGYTF. CDR3 coding DNA: TGCAGTGCTTCCGGGACAGGAAACTATGGCTACACCTTC.

In the case of this clonotype: A much larger clone lies a single base off, so this may be a read error. The chain carries TRBV19 and TRBJ1-5; 8 nucleotides align to TRBD1. The CDR3 consists of 22 residues. Germline V lookup: CDR1 LNHDA, CDR2 SQIVND (reference sequence). The CDR3 nucleotides are TGTGCCAGTAGTATACGCTCATCCTTTGGACAGGGAAAATCTTATAGCGATCAGCCCCAGCATTTT. This sequence encodes CASSIRSSFGQGKSYSDQPQHF.

This clonotype was seen repeatedly, ten times or more. The V gene is TRBV20-1, the J gene TRBJ1-2; tentative D call: TRBD1 (6 bases). CDR3 length: 15 residues. CDR1 is DFQATT, CDR2 SNEGSKA, per germline (reference sequence). With 0 bases removed from V and 1 base from J, the gap between germline ends came to 12 bases. DNA for the CDR3: TGCAGTGCTAGAGACGGACAGCGAAATAACTATGGCTACACCTTC. It is translated as CSARDGQRNNYGYTF.

The chain combines TRBV2 with TRBJ1-2; 7 bases fit TRBD1. V shed 5 bases, J shed 4 bases, and the junction held 7 bases outside the gene matches. In germline, CDR1 is SNHLY, CDR2 FYNNEI. The CDR3 runs to 14 residues. CDR3: CASSPTGDGYGYTF. Here the CDR3 DNA reads TGTGCCAGCAGTCCAACAGGGGATGGCTATGGCTACACCTTC.

This clonotype was seen ten or more times. The rearrangement uses TRBV20-1 and TRBJ2-7, with D possibly called TRBD1 or TRBD2 (5 bases each). V lost 6 bases and J lost 1, with 16 bases in between. In germline, CDR1 is DFQATT, CDR2 SNEGSKA (reference sequence). The CDR3 sequence is 14 residues long. CDR3 in DNA: TGCAGTGCGTGGGACGCCGGATCATCCTACGAGCAGTACTTC. Protein: CSAWDAGSSYEQYF.